The rows below give T cell receptor beta chains drawn from one sample of a study of cytomegalovirus exposure and HLA in healthy donors. TCRdb keeps only in-frame clones here, not all; method: immunoSEQ multiplex PCR. Of about 130,000 clones in the sample, 81% were seen once. The sequenced sample consisted of PBMCs. These receptors all stem from a young man in good health and CMV-seropositive. CDR3s include the opening cysteine and the closing phenylalanine or tryptophan. Each record gives: V gene, J gene, CDR3 protein.

TRBV4-3	TRBJ1-4	CASSRGGRGNEKLFF
TRBV7-9	TRBJ1-1	CASSSRDRGTEAFF
TRBV18	TRBJ2-7	CASSPTTGYYEQYF
TRBV7-9	TRBJ1-2	CASHGVVRGRPNYGYTF
TRBV13	TRBJ2-1	CASSLNRGLFNEQFF
TRBV19	TRBJ2-1	CASSISFGQLYNEQFF
TRBV19	TRBJ1-1	CASSSPGAMNTEAFF
TRBV27	TRBJ2-5	CASISRRDRGQETQYF
TRBV18	TRBJ2-2	CASSPGLGWIPNTGELFF
TRBV15	TRBJ2-5	CATSRSGGAGETQYF
TRBV7-9	TRBJ1-2	CASSLTGARSNYGYTF
TRBV6-6	TRBJ2-1	CASSQTHRNEQFF
TRBV7-2	TRBJ2-2	CASSSAGIDTGELFF
TRBV6-5	TRBJ2-7	CASSLAGSSYEQYF
TRBV30	TRBJ2-7	CAWRPGGSGEQYF
TRBV19	TRBJ1-6	CASTPIGTGNSPLHF
TRBV15	TRBJ1-6	CATSRMTGGNSPLHF
TRBV10-3	TRBJ2-6	CAISESGQGVPGANVLTF
TRBV4-2	TRBJ2-6	CASSHPSGRDSSGANVLTF
TRBV13	TRBJ2-5	CASSPRTGFVETQYF
TRBV6-5	TRBJ1-4	CASSYLLREKLFF
TRBV7-2	TRBJ1-2	CASSLGGQGYGYTF
TRBV18	TRBJ1-3	CASSPGQISGNTIYF
TRBV5-1	TRBJ1-2	CASSLEGRVGYGYTF
TRBV5-6	TRBJ2-3	CASSMDRGRYGQQVF
TRBV7-2	TRBJ2-5	CASSLALSSGQETQYF
TRBV27	TRBJ1-6	CASSFAVDPRTGATHSPLHF
TRBV7-7	TRBJ2-7	CASSESSYEQYF
TRBV5-6	TRBJ2-5	CASSLGRDRYQETQYF
TRBV27	TRBJ1-3	CASTSFVTGGNTIYF
TRBV19	TRBJ1-2	CASSLPGQGHYGYTF
TRBV7-2	TRBJ2-7	CASSFRTGGGYEQYF
TRBV7-2	TRBJ2-5	CASSLVDRSQETQYF
TRBV6-6	TRBJ2-7	CASSSSGVTYEQYF
TRBV5-1	TRBJ1-4	CASSFGQGGEKLFF
TRBV7-9	TRBJ1-3	CASSLSEGTGDSGNTIYF